This T cell receptor (beta chain) was sequenced for a study of T cells in Graves' hyperthyroidism and ophthalmopathy. Study-level findings and limits: Ophthalmopathy stood apart from stable hyperthyroidism in a 13 V-J model.

TCR beta CDR3 region amplification was performed from RNA transcripts. An initial round of RT-PCR targeting the TCR CDR3 relied on the HTBI primer set. Using its own MiXCR run on the multiplex PCR reads, TCRdb lists one record per CDR3 protein. The table lists 400,000 to 500,000 distinct CDR3 sequences, under 15% of them singletons. Disease lasting under 3 months, a NOSPECS grade of at least 4, and a Clinical Activity Score of at least 3 were features of the ophthalmopathy patients. Clinical symptoms, serum thyroxine, TRAb, thyroid ultrasound and orbital computed tomography informed diagnoses. PBMCs were derived from around 10 ml fresh peripheral blood. The CDR3 spans 15 residues. Trimming removed 0 bases from V and 3 bases from J, with 11 bases in between. Germline V gene lookup returns CDR1 MNHNS and CDR2 SASEGT. This clonotype was detected only a few times. Its antigen is as yet unknown.

Sequenced input: blood. The rearrangement links TRBV6-1 to TRBJ1-2; the D gene is possibly TRBD1 (5 bases). The clonotype comes from a man younger than 35 with Graves' ophthalmopathy. DNA for the CDR3: TGTGCCAGCAGTGAAGCTACAGGTTCCTACTATGGCTACACCTTC. Protein product: CASSEATGSYYGYTF.